The present entry profiles one T cell receptor beta chain with its context. Its target antigen remains unknown. No base qualities exist here, and no much larger clone lies one base off it. Taken from the germline V gene (reference sequence), the CDR1 and CDR2 loops are LNHDA and SQIVND. The CDR3 holds 16 amino acids from the cysteine to the phenylalanine. Only the CDR3 portion is preserved as DNA: 48 bases, with reading frame beginning at the first base. Trimming removed 6 bases from V and 6 bases from J; the gene matches leave 13 bases unexplained. Participants in the prospective study were aged about 18 to 90 years, lived in 20 to 30 United States geographic areas, and enrolled through a virtual design. Cohort assignment in the prospective study relied on participant-reported clinical history from a screening survey and a study questionnaire. In the prospective study, whole blood, serum and a nasopharyngeal or oropharyngeal swab were collected from each participant by mobile phlebotomists. Prospective study participants could optionally give additional blood draws and questionnaires over an approximately two-month period. Before DNA extraction, prospective study blood samples were shipped either frozen or at room temperature.

This record belongs to a study of blood T cell repertoires in COVID-19 (dated by TCRdb to the early 2020s). Regarding the research as a whole: Samples from collaborators originated in the United States, Italy and Spain and spanned both the acute and convalescent phases of COVID-19. The prospective study material was composed of cDNA or gDNA derived from T cells, B-cell-depleted T cells, or PBMCs. Deeply sampled blood TCRbeta repertoires from subjects exposed to, actively infected with, or recovered from COVID-19 were included in the dataset. The repertoires were released in a freely available public database meant as a resource for research on the immune response to SARS-CoV-2. The samples were drawn from the first 160 participants of the ongoing ImmuneRACE study and from some 1,300 subjects provided by 6 global collaborators. Sample metadata almost always included a de-identified subject ID, COVID-19 status, age in years and sex. Where available, HLA class I and class II types were obtained from metadata supplied by the sample provider rather than from assay-based typing.

The immunoSEQ Assay, a bias-controlled multiplex PCR, was used to amplify TCRbeta CDR3 regions from genomic DNA. Processing in the source paper ran as follows. The number of nucleated cells in each sample was estimated from the amplification of reference gene primers within the assay. To quantify the absolute abundance of each unique TCRbeta CDR3 rearrangement, sequence reads were collapsed and filtered. For each sample, productive Simpson clonality was calculated by taking the square root of Simpson's diversity index across productive rearrangements. This is the immuneACCESS table as TCRdb keeps it, with only in-frame sequences that have V and J called. A part of the clones is gone; compared with another copy, unresolved V genes explain less than half, and the rest is unexplained. V and J calls and clone size are given by that table; D and trimming were obtained from the DNA. Within this sample are approximately 200,000 clones, with 80% of them counted one time only. 7% to 8.5% of the sample belongs to the ten largest clones.

What the authors observed across the whole study: The quantity of clinical and demographic metadata differed by source and by participant and was supplied without curation.

The TCR comes from a woman in her forties with acute COVID-19. Sequenced: PBMCs or T cells enriched from blood (not recorded which). The sequence links TRBV19 to TRBJ1-5, and TRBD1 matches 8 of the central bases. CDR3 loop: CASSQVPGGSFQPQHF. The DNA is as follows: TGTGCCAGTAGCCAAGTTCCAGGGGGCTCTTTTCAGCCCCAGCATTTT. Here the CDR3 is joined to the reference TRBV19 and TRBJ1-5 genes, and the full variable domain is: DGGITQSPKYLFRKEGQNVTLSCEQNLNHDAMYWYRQDPGQGLRLIYYSQIVNDFQKGDIAEGYSVSREKKESFPLTVTSAQKNPTAFYLCASSQVPGGSFQPQHFGDGTRLSIL.